The clone carrying this T cell receptor beta chain is medium-sized by share. As yet, its antigen is unknown. These data originate in a study of liver allograft versus peripheral blood T cells. The wider study: Comparisons were made between T cell receptor repertoires found in transplanted livers and those circulating in recipients' peripheral blood.

Study observations and caveats: Reported data describe T cell receptor repertoires within liver allografts as differing from those in peripheral blood.

Germline CDR1 and CDR2: KGHSH and LQKENI. The CDR3 runs 12 residues. V lost 11 bases and J 2 bases, leaving 13 bases between the germline ends. TCRdb re-called the reads through MiXCR, storing one row per CDR3 protein. The profile shows approximately 16,000 distinct CDR3 sequences, around 21% of them singletons. The origin of this receptor is a human patient who had a liver transplant. A share of the T cells may be of graft donor origin. The V call is TRBV18, the J call TRBJ2-7, with TRBD2 as a possible D gene (5 bases). CDR3 residues: CAAGTQPYEQYF. The CDR3 DNA is TGTGCCGCGGGCACTCAGCCCTACGAGCAGTACTTC.